The sequence of this TCR beta chain was determined in a study of blood T cell repertoires in COVID-19 (dated by TCRdb to the early 2020s). Background on the whole study: Samples from collaborators originated in the United States, Italy and Spain and spanned both the acute and convalescent phases of COVID-19. The material from the prospective study consisted of cDNA or gDNA derived from T cells, B-cell-depleted T cells, or PBMCs. The samples were drawn from the first 160 participants of the ongoing ImmuneRACE study and from more than 1,000 subjects provided by 6 global collaborators. The sample metadata nearly always contained a de-identified subject ID, COVID-19 status, age in years and sex. The repertoires were released in a freely available public database intended as a resource for research on the immune response to SARS-CoV-2. Where available, HLA class I and class II types were taken from metadata supplied by the sample provider and were not determined by assay-based typing. Deeply sampled blood TCRbeta repertoires from subjects exposed to, actively infected with, or recovered from COVID-19 were included in the dataset.

The immunoSEQ Assay, a bias-controlled multiplex PCR, was used to amplify TCRbeta CDR3 regions from genomic DNA. The source study handled its data this way. The number of nucleated cells in each sample was estimated by amplification of reference gene primers within the assay. To quantify the absolute abundance of each unique TCRbeta CDR3 rearrangement, sequence reads were collapsed and filtered. For each sample, productive Simpson clonality was calculated by taking the square root of Simpson's diversity index across productive rearrangements. Here the immuneACCESS table is served through TCRdb, limited to in-frame sequences with V and J called. Missing clones are a known gap in these copies; in checked studies unresolved V genes cover under half, and the rest lacks a known reason. The V and J calls and clone size were taken over from that table, and D and trimming were inferred from the DNA. The sample table shows roughly 87,000 clones, and approximately 79% are seen once. The ten top clones hold under 15% of the sample.

With regard to this clone: Its target antigen remains unknown. Per-base quality was not reported, and no clone a single base away is much larger than it.

Points the paper makes about the study in general: The quantity of clinical and demographic metadata differed by source and by participant and was supplied without curation.

Taken from cysteine to phenylalanine, the CDR3 has 14 residues. The entry retains the CDR3 DNA only, 42 bases that are in frame from base 1. CDR1 is given as MNHEY and CDR2 as SVGAGI, both from the germline V gene. At the junction V is shortened by 6 bases and J by 4 bases, with 15 bases in between. Whole blood was collected in K2EDTA tubes by collaborating institutions according to the institutions' own protocols. Collaborator samples were shipped for TCRbeta analysis as frozen whole blood, isolated PBMCs, or DNA extracted from either sample type. Sequencing input: peripheral blood. Recombination joined TRBV6-5 with TRBJ1-2, with TRBD1 perhaps the D gene, on 6 matching bases. The clonotype comes from a woman older than 75 with acute or convalescent COVID-19. The sequence in DNA is TGTGCCAGCAGCCTCCGGGGCAGGGGCTATGGCTACACCTTC. It codes for CASSLRGRGYGYTF.